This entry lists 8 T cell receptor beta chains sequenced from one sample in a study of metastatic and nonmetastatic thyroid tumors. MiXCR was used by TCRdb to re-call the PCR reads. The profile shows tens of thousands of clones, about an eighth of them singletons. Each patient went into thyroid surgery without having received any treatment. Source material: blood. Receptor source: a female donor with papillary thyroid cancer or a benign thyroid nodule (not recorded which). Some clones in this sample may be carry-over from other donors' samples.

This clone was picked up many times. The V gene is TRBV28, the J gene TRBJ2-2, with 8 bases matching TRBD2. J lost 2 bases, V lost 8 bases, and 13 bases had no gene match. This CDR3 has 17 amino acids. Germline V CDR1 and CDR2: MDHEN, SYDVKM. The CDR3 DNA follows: TGTGCCAGCGGGGGAGCTAGCGGGCTACTTAACACCGGGGAGCTGTTTTTT. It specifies CASGGASGLLNTGELFF. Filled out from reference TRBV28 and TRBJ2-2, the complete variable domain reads DVKVTQSSRYLVKRTGEKVFLECVQDMDHENMFWYRQDPGLGLRLIYFSYDVKMKEKGDIPEGYSVSREKKERFSLILESASTNQTSMYLCASGGASGLLNTGELFFGEGSRLTVL.

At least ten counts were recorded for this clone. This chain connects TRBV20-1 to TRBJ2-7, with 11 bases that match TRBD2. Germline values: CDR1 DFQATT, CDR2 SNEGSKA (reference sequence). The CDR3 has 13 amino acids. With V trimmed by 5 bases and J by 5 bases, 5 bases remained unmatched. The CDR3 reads CSAFRLAGNEQYF. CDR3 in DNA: TGCAGTGCTTTTAGACTAGCGGGGAACGAGCAGTACTTC.

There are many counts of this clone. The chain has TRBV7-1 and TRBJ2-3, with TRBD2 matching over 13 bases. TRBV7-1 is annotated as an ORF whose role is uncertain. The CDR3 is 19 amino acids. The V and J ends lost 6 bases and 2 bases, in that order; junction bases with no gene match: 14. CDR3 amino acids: CASRSYHELAGGPTDTQYF. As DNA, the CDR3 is TGTGCCAGCAGATCATACCATGAACTAGCGGGAGGGCCCACAGATACGCAGTATTTT.

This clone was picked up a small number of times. For the CDR3, the DNA is TGTGCCAGCAGCTTCCCAGGGGCTGAAGCTTTCTTT. Its translation is CASSFPGAEAFF. The chain has TRBV7-2 and TRBJ1-1, with D perhaps matching TRBD1 (6 bases). CDR3 size: 12 residues. Trimming left V 3 bases short and J 6 bases short, with 8 bases between. CDR1 is SGHTA and CDR2 is FQGNSA in the germline V gene.

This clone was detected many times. CDR3 nucleotides: TGTGCCAGCAGTTGGGGGGGCCTTCAGCCCCAGCATTTT. Its protein product is CASSWGGLQPQHF. This chain joins TRBV6-2 or TRBV6-3 and TRBJ1-5; tentative D call: TRBD1 (6 bases). This CDR3 is built from 13 residues. Germline V gene data show CDR1 as MNHEY and CDR2 as SVGEGT. V shed 4 bases and J shed 6 bases, with 10 bases lying between them.

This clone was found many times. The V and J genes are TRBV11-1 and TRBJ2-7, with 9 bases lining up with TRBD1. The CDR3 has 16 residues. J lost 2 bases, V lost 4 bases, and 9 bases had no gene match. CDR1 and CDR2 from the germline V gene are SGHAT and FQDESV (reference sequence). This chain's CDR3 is CASSSAGTGSTYEQYF. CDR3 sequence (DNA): TGTGCCAGCAGCTCAGCCGGGACAGGGTCAACCTACGAGCAGTACTTC.

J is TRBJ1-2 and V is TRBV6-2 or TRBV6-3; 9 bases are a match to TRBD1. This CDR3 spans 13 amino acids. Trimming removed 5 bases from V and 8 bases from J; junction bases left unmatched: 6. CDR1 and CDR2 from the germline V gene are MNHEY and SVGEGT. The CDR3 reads CASSPTGGRGYTF. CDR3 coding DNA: TGTGCCAGCAGTCCGACAGGGGGAAGAGGCTACACCTTC.

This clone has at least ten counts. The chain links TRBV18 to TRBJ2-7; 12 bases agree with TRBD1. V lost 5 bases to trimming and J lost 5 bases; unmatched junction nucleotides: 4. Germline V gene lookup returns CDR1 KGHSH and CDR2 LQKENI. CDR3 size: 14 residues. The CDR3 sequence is CASSGGQGAHEQYF. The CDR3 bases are TGTGCCAGCTCAGGGGGACAGGGGGCTCACGAGCAGTACTTC.